The clone carrying this T cell receptor beta chain was seen a handful of times. The antigen is not known. iRepertoire HTBI primers and Arm-PCR of CDR3 regions built TCR beta libraries. TCRdb re-derived calls from the multiplex PCR reads in MiXCR, one entry per CDR3 protein. The sample lists about 530,000 distinct CDR3 sequences, roughly 15% occurring once. The data originate from a study of regulatory T cells in long-lasting Graves disease. Study-level results: With approximately 2,500 shared public clonotypes, persistent patients exceeded new patients, who shared about a thousand. Patients with persistent disease showed a bias toward TRBV28, TRBJ1-2 and TRBJ2-5.

Time point specified: newly diagnosed GD, antithyroid drugs for less than 3 months. PBMCs were the source of the RNA used for TCR sequencing. The CDR3 has 13 residues. Germline CDR1 and CDR2: SGDLS and YYNGEE. V trimming: 4 bases; J trimming: 10 bases; junction bases outside the gene matches: 7. The data also belong to a second study, concerning T cells in Graves' hyperthyroidism and ophthalmopathy.

The chain carries TRBV9 and TRBJ2-1, with 8 positions matching TRBD1. The clonotype comes from a woman between 40 and 65 years old with Graves disease. The sequencing used peripheral blood mononuclear cells (PBMCs), collected at new diagnosis, from a patient treated with antithyroid drugs. The DNA of the CDR3 is TGTGCCAGCAGCTCCTTCAGGGACAGGGAGCAGTTCTTC. Its translation is CASSSFRDREQFF.